One TCR beta chain is described in this entry. The data originate from a study of blood T cell repertoires in COVID-19. Looking at the study overall: Specimens from acute and convalescent COVID-19 originated in the United States, Italy and Spain. Sample material is recorded as cDNA or gDNA derived from T cells, B-cell-depleted T cells, or PBMCs.

This CDR3 contains 14 residues. J gave up 3 bases and V 6 bases, and 3 bases lay outside the gene matches. Germline-derived CDR1 and CDR2 are MDHEN and SYDVKM. In the original analysis: Estimated nucleated cell counts came from reference gene primer amplification. The table came from immunoSEQ multiplex PCR; TCRdb's copy has only in-frame clones and leaves some out. Clonal size and the V and J genes are those of that table, whereas D and trimming came from the DNA. The data show hundreds of thousands of clones, 88% seen once. Seattle researchers signed up patients amid active infection and tracked them longitudinally.

The origin of this receptor is an older woman with COVID-19, enrolled during active disease. Sequencing was done on a sample of peripheral blood. This chain joins TRBV28 and TRBJ2-3; TRBD2 matches at 10 bases. The CDR3, as DNA: TGTGCCAGCAGGAGCGGGGGGGGAACAGATACGCAGTATTTT. Its translation is CASRSGGGTDTQYF.